One and the same sample provided the 22 T cell receptor beta chains below, sequenced in a study of blood T cell repertoires in COVID-19. Only in-frame clones appear in the TCRdb table, and some are missing; sequencing was by immunoSEQ multiplex PCR. The data show about 130,000 clones, 70% to 90% seen once. Specimen: peripheral blood. Receptor source: a woman older than 75 with acute or convalescent COVID-19.

The chain has TRBV7-2 and TRBJ2-7, with 7 bases fitting TRBD1. V gave up 5 bases and J gave up 1 base; unmatched junction bases: 14. CDR3 length: 17 residues. The germline V gene encodes CDR1 SGHTA and CDR2 FQGNSA. The CDR3 sequence: CASSPGWDRRESYEQYF. In nucleotides, the CDR3 is TGTGCCAGCAGCCCAGGGTGGGACAGACGAGAATCCTACGAGCAGTACTTC. Variable domain in full (rest from reference TRBV7-2 and TRBJ2-7): GAGVSQSPSNKVTEKGKDVELRCDPISGHTALYWYRQSLGQGLEFLIYFQGNSAPDKSGLPSDRFSAERTGGSVSTLTIQRTQQEDSAVYLCASSPGWDRRESYEQYFGPGTRLTVT.

The chain combines TRBV4-1 with TRBJ2-3; 8 nucleotides line up with TRBD2. This CDR3 has 18 residues. CDR1 MGHRA and CDR2 YSYEKL come from the germline V gene. J gave up 3 bases and V 0 bases, and 11 bases lay outside the gene matches. Here the CDR3 DNA reads TGCGCCAGCAGCCAAGACGGGGTAGCGGGGATTGGTACAGATACGCAGTATTTT. It is translated as CASSQDGVAGIGTDTQYF.

The chain has TRBV5-1 and TRBJ2-7, with D maybe TRBD2 (5 bases). Trimming pared 0 bases from V and 5 bases from J, leaving 12 bases between. Per germline, CDR1 SGHRS and CDR2 YFSETQ. CDR3 size: 14 residues. The CDR3: CASSLELASNEQYF. The DNA of the CDR3 is TGCGCCAGCAGCTTGGAGCTAGCTTCGAACGAGCAGTACTTC.

This chain uses TRBV7-2 with TRBJ2-7, with TRBD2 as a possible D gene (5 bases). CDR3 length: 15 residues. V was trimmed by 0 bases and J by 3 bases, leaving 12 bases between them. Germline lookup yields CDR1 SGHTA and CDR2 FQGNSA. The CDR3 sequence: CASSLASGFGYEQYF. CDR3 in DNA: TGTGCCAGCAGCTTAGCGTCGGGGTTTGGCTACGAGCAGTACTTC.

This rearrangement joins TRBV2 to TRBJ1-2; D may be TRBD1 (5 bases). The CDR3 length is 12 residues. Per the germline V gene, CDR1 is SNHLY and CDR2 is FYNNEI. V was shortened by 2 bases and J by 4 bases, with 5 bases between the two germline ends. The CDR3 DNA follows: TGTGCCAGCAGTGAACAGGGCTATGGCTACACCTTC. Its protein product is CASSEQGYGYTF.

The chain carries TRBV9 and TRBJ1-1, with D perhaps matching TRBD1 (6 bases). Deletions cut 0 bases from V and 3 bases from J, with 18 bases between. CDR1 and CDR2 (germline): SGDLS, YYNGEE. This CDR3 comprises 17 residues. This CDR3 reads CASSVGGGHAWYTEAFF. The CDR3 coding sequence is TGTGCCAGCAGCGTAGGAGGGGGACATGCCTGGTACACTGAAGCTTTCTTT.

This clone was counted only a few times. V and J are TRBV18 and TRBJ2-2; D is undetermined. CDR1 is KGHSH, CDR2 LQKENI, per germline. CDR3 length equals 17 residues. Trimming cost V 3 bases and J 0 bases, with 14 bases left between them. The DNA of the CDR3 is TGTGCCAGCTCACCTCAGGTCCCCCTATCGAACACCGGGGAGCTGTTTTTT. Protein product: CASSPQVPLSNTGELFF.

J is TRBJ2-7 and V is TRBV27; TRBD2 matches 11 bases. Looked up from germline, CDR1 is MNHEY and CDR2 is SMNVEV (reference sequence). V lost 6 bases and J lost 4; bases outside the gene matches: 5. CDR3 size: 14 residues. The CDR3 reads CASRLAGVKYEQYF. The CDR3, as DNA: TGTGCCAGCAGACTAGCGGGAGTAAAGTACGAGCAGTACTTC.

The CDR3 DNA reads TGTGCCAGTAGTACTGAAGACAGGTGGAATGAAAAACTGTTTTTT. Translated, it gives CASSTEDRWNEKLFF. The V call is TRBV19, the J call TRBJ1-4; TRBD1 is a possible D gene (6 bases). The V and J ends lost 4 bases and 5 bases respectively, with 14 bases between them. Germline V lookup: CDR1 LNHDA, CDR2 SQIVND (reference sequence). CDR3 length: 15 amino acids.

The rearrangement uses TRBV6-5 and TRBJ1-6, with 7 positions matching TRBD1. The CDR3 loop spans 14 amino acids. V trimming: 11 bases; J trimming: 7 bases; junction bases outside the gene matches: 11. Germline assignment: CDR1 MNHEY and CDR2 SVGAGI. The CDR3 nucleotides read TGTGCCGGCTCAGACAGGGACAGAAATTCACCCCTCCACTTT. Protein product: CAGSDRDRNSPLHF.

CDR3 coding DNA: TGTGCCAGCAGCTTAGGAGGAATCATGAACACTGAAGCTTTCTTT. It yields the protein CASSLGGIMNTEAFF. This sequence joins TRBV7-2 and TRBJ1-1, with D unresolved. CDR1 SGHTA and CDR2 FQGNSA come from the germline V gene. This CDR3 spans 15 amino acids. Between the trimmed V and J ends, which lost 1 base and 0 bases, there was a span of 9 bases. Variable domain in full (rest from reference TRBV7-2 and TRBJ1-1): GAGVSQSPSNKVTEKGKDVELRCDPISGHTALYWYRQSLGQGLEFLIYFQGNSAPDKSGLPSDRFSAERTGGSVSTLTIQRTQQEDSAVYLCASSLGGIMNTEAFFGQGTRLTVV.

In nucleotides, the CDR3 is TGTGCCAGCAGCCCCGGGGGGGAGGGGGAGCAGTACTTC. The encoded protein is CASSPGGEGEQYF. The chain combines TRBV11-2 with TRBJ2-7; 8 bases match TRBD2. The CDR3 sequence is 13 residues long. Trimming took 5 bases from V and 7 from J; bases not matched to a gene: 7. Germline lookup yields CDR1 SGHAT and CDR2 FQNNGV.

This clone appeared a few times. The chain recombines TRBV15 with TRBJ2-1; a possible D gene is TRBD2 (5 bases). The germline gives CDR1 LNHNV, CDR2 YYDKDF (reference sequence). The V and J ends lost 0 bases and 8 bases respectively, with 14 bases between them. This CDR3 has 15 residues. In DNA form, the CDR3 reads TGTGCCACCAGCAGAGAGACCGGACCGAGGGATGAGCAGTTCTTC. Protein sequence: CATSRETGPRDEQFF.

The rearrangement joins TRBV5-1 to TRBJ2-7, with a weak D call TRBD1 (5 bases). The ends were cut back, 4 bases at V and 2 bases at J, with 13 bases in the middle. Germline V CDR1 and CDR2: SGHRS, YFSETQ. The CDR3 extends over 14 amino acids. The chain's CDR3 is CASSIQDGTYEQYF. The CDR3 nucleotides read TGCGCCAGCAGCATACAGGACGGAACCTACGAGCAGTACTTC.

This clone was observed a single time. The CDR3 reads CASSYALREVGELFF. In DNA form, the CDR3 reads TGTGCCAGCAGTTACGCACTGCGGGAGGTCGGGGAGCTGTTTTTT. The chain carries TRBV6-5 and TRBJ2-2, with 8 nucleotides matching TRBD2. With V trimmed by 2 bases and J by 7 bases, 6 bases remained unmatched. The CDR3 has 15 residues. Per germline, CDR1 MNHEY and CDR2 SVGAGI.

The chain combines TRBV5-1 with TRBJ2-5; TRBD2 is a possible D gene (7 bases). Germline V gene data show CDR1 as SGHRS and CDR2 as YFSETQ. Trimming removed 4 bases from V and 3 bases from J, with 13 bases in between. The CDR3 is made up of 14 amino acids. The CDR3 coding sequence is TGCGCCAGCAGCCAACAGGGAGGGGAAGAGACCCAGTACTTC. Protein product: CASSQQGGEETQYF.

The V and J genes are TRBV7-2 and TRBJ2-5, with 9 bases that match TRBD2. The CDR3 consists of 14 residues. The V segment lost 1 base and the J segment 3 bases; nucleotides outside the gene matches: 0. Germline values: CDR1 SGHTA, CDR2 FQGNSA. The CDR3 loop is CASSLGLAEETQYF. The CDR3 DNA reads as TGTGCCAGCAGCTTAGGACTAGCGGAAGAGACCCAGTACTTC.

This chain links TRBV29-1 with TRBJ2-7; TRBD2 matches 11 bases. V lost 4 bases, J lost 7 bases, and 12 bases stayed unmatched. This CDR3 has 15 amino acids. Germline loops: CDR1 SQVTM, CDR2 ANQGSEA. CDR3 sequence (DNA): TGCAGCGTTGGGACGGTAGCGGGGGGGCCGAGGGAGCAGTACTTC. Its protein is CSVGTVAGGPREQYF.

This chain joins TRBV18 and TRBJ2-3, with a tentative D call TRBD1 (6 bases). Between the trimmed V and J ends, which lost 2 bases and 5 bases, there was a span of 11 bases. This CDR3 comprises 14 residues. Germline CDR1 and CDR2: KGHSH and LQKENI. The CDR3 loop reads CASSPGGRGDTQYF. The CDR3 coding sequence is TGTGCCAGCTCACCAGGGGGCCGGGGAGATACGCAGTATTTT.

V usage is TRBV5-1 and J usage is TRBJ2-3; D gene unclear. There are 15 residues in the CDR3. Trimming took off 4 bases at V and 0 bases at J, with 12 bases between the two ends. Germline V lookup: CDR1 SGHRS, CDR2 YFSETQ. The CDR3 sequence: CASSLQPSSTDTQYF. The CDR3 bases are TGCGCCAGCAGCCTACAGCCTTCCAGCACAGATACGCAGTATTTT.

The chain uses TRBV7-9 and TRBJ2-7, with 12 bases identical to TRBD1. Germline V lookup: CDR1 SEHNR, CDR2 FQNEAQ (reference sequence). V shed 2 bases and J 10 bases; nucleotides not matched to a gene: 6. The CDR3 sequence is 14 residues long. In DNA form, the CDR3 reads TGTGCCAGCAGCTTAACCGGGACAGGGGGCGCCCAGTACTTC. The encoded protein is CASSLTGTGGAQYF.

The chain combines TRBV3-1 (or the pseudogene TRBV3-2) with TRBJ1-5; 9 bases agree with TRBD1. The CDR3 totals 15 residues. J was trimmed by 7 bases and V by 4 bases; bases with no gene match: 8. The germline CDR1 and CDR2 sequences are LGHDT and YNNKEL (reference sequence). This CDR3 is CASSRDTGGSQPQHF. The CDR3 region has the DNA TGTGCCAGCAGCCGGGACACAGGGGGCAGCCAGCCCCAGCATTTT.